This section outlines one T cell receptor (beta chain) sequence together with its context. It lacks a known antigen. A much larger clone sits a single nucleotide away, making a read error possible. This sample was sequenced with an Illumina HiSeq 1500. TCRdb reprocessing: public reads trimmed at Q25 with fastp, clones called with MiXCR, in-frame beta chains kept. When rows share a CDR3 protein, they turn into one entry using the most common DNA and genes. This sample lists tens of thousands of distinct CDR3 sequences; about a fifth were detected once. The ten top clones hold about 90% of the sample. The data derive from a study of T cell repertoires in cytomegalovirus infection (dated by TCRdb to the late 2010s). Study-level background: Recently identified HLA-C-restricted CMV epitopes, whose presentation resists viral immunomodulation, were targeted by peptide stimulations together with well-studied HLA-B-restricted epitopes. Because public TCR beta signatures pointed to carriage of CMV infection together with the matching HLA type, the HLA type of each donor mattered for the analysis. What the study reported, not specific to this receptor: Carriers of CMV infection plus the relevant HLA type were discriminated by the cumulative frequency of public TCR beta family members in the study cohort and in an independent roughly 340-donor cohort. The ex vivo response was dominated by HLA-C-restricted CMV-specific TCR beta clonotypes, and the single most frequent clonotype in two of eight donors was supplied by these HLA-C-restricted clonotypes.

Reading the germline V gene gives CDR1 MNHEY and CDR2 SVGAGI. The CDR3 starts with the cysteine, ends with the phenylalanine, and has 14 residues. The kept DNA is CDR3 alone, 42 bases in frame from the first base. The treatment or condition label here, explained by the study, means: in vitro stimulation with specific CMV peptide epitopes to enrich CMV-specific T cells. This receptor was taken from a human donor in good health (CMV status not recorded). Some clones in this sample may be carry-over from other donors' samples. The rearrangement combines TRBV6-5 with TRBJ2-6; a confident D gene designation cannot be given. The sample was CD8+ T cells from cultured PBMCs, taken from culture after CMV antigen stimulation. At the DNA level, the sequence is TGTGACAGCAGCTATCTGGGGGGGGCCAACGTCCTGACTTTC. Its protein is CDSSYLGGANVLTF.